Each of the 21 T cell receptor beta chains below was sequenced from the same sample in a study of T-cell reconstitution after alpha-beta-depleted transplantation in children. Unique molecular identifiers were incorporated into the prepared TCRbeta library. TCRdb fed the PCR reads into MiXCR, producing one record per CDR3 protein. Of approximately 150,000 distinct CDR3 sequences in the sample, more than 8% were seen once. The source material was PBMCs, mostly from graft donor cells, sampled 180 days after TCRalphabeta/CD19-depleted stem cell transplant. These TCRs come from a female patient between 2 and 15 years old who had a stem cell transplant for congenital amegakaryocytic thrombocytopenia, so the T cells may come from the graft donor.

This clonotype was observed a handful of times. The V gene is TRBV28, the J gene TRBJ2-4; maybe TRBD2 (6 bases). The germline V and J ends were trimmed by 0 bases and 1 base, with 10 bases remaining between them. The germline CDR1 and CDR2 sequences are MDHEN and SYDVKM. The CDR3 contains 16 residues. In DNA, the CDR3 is TGTGCCAGCAGTTTATGGCAGGGAGGCGCCAAAAACATTCAGTACTTC. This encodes CASSLWQGGAKNIQYF.

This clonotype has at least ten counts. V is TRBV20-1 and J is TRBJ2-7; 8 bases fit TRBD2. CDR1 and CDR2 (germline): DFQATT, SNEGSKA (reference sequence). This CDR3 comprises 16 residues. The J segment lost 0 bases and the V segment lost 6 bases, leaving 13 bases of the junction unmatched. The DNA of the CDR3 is TGCAGTGCCCAGAGGGGATCGGGAGGGTTCTCCTACGAGCAGTACTTC. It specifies CSAQRGSGGFSYEQYF.

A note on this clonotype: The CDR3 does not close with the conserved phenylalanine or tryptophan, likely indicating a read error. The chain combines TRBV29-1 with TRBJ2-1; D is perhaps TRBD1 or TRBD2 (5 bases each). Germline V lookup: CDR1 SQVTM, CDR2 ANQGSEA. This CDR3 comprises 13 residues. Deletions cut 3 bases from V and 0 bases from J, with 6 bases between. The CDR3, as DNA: TGCAGCGTTGAGGGGGTCTCCTACAATGAGCAGTTCCTC. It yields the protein CSVEGVSYNEQFL.

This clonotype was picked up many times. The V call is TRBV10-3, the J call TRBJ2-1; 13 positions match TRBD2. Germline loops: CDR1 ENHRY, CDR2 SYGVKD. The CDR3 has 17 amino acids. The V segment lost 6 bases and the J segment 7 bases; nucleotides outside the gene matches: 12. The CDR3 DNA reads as TGTGCCATCAGGAGAAATGTTGGGACTAGCGGGAAGAATGAGCAGTTCTTC. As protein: CAIRRNVGTSGKNEQFF.

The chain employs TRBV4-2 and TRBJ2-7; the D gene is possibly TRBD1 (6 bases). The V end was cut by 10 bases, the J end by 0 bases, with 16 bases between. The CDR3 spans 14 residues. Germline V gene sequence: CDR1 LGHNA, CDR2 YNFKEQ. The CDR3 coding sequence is TGTGCCATCGGCCCCGGGACACTCTCCTACGAGCAGTACTTC. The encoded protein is CAIGPGTLSYEQYF.

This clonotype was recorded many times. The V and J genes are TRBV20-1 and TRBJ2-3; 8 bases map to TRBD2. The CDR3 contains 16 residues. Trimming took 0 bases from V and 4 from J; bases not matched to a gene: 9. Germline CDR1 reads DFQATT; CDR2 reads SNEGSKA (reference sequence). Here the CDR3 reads CSARELALREADTQYF. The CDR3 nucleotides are TGCAGTGCTAGAGAGCTGGCATTGCGGGAGGCAGATACGCAGTATTTT.

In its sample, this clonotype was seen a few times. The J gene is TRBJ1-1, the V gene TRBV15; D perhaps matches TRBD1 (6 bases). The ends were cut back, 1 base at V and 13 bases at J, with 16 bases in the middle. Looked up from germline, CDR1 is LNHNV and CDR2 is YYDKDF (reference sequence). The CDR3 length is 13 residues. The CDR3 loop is CATSRANREQNFF. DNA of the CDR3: TGTGCCACCAGCAGAGCCAACAGGGAACAGAATTTCTTT.

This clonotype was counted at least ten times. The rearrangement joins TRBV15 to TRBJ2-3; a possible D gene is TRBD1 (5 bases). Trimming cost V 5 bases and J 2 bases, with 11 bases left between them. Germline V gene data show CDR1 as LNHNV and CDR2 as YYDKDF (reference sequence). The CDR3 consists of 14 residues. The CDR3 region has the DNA TGTGCCACCAGCCCCGACAGATCCACAGATACGCAGTATTTT. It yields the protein CATSPDRSTDTQYF.

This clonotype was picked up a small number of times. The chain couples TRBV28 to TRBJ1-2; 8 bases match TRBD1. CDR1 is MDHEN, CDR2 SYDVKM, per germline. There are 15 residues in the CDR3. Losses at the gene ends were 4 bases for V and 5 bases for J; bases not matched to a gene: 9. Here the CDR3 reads CASSSRGRFGYGYTF. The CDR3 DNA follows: TGTGCCAGCAGTTCCAGGGGGCGATTCGGGTATGGCTACACCTTC.

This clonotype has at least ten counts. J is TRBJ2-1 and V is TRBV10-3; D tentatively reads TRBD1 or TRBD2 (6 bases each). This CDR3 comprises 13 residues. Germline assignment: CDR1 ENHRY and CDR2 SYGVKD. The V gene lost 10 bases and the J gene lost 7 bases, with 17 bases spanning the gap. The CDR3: CATGSGAENEQFF. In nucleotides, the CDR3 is TGTGCCACCGGGTCGGGGGCGGAAAATGAGCAGTTCTTC.

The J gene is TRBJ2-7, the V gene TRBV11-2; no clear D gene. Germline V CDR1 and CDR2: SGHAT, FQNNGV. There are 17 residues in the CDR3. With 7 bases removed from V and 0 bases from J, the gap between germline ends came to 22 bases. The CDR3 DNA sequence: TGTGCCAGCACCCCGAATGACCTCCGTTTTAGCTCCTACGAGCAGTACTTC. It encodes CASTPNDLRFSSYEQYF.

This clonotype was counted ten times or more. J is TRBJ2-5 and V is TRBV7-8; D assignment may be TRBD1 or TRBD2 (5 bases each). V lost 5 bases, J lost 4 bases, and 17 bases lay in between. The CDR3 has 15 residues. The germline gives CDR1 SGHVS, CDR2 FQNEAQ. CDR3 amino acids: CASSPTIGAGETQYF. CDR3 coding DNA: TGTGCCAGCAGCCCTACCATCGGGGCAGGAGAGACCCAGTACTTC.

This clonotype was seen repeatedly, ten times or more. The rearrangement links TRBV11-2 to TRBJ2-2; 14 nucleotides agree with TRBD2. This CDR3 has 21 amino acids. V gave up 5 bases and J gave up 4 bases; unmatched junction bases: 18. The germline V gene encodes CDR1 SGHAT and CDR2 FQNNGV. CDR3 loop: CASSARWKTSGRAMSTGELFF. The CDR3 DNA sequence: TGTGCCAGCAGCGCTAGATGGAAGACTAGCGGGAGGGCCATGAGCACCGGGGAGCTGTTTTTT. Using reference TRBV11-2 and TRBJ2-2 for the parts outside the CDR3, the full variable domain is EAGVAQSPRYKIIEKRQSVAFWCNPISGHATLYWYQQILGQGPKLLIQFQNNGVVDDSQLPKDRFSAERLKGVDSTLKIQPAKLEDSAVYLCASSARWKTSGRAMSTGELFFGEGSRLTVL.

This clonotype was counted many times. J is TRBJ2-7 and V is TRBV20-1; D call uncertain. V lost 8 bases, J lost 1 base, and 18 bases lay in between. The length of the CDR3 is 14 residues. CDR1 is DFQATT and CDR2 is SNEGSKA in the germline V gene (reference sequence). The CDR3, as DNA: TGCAGTATTAAGCCTAGGCTGGTTTCCTACGAGCAGTACTTC. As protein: CSIKPRLVSYEQYF.

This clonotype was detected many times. CDR3 coding DNA: TGCAGTGCTAGAGGGACTAGCATGACCGATGAGCAGTTCTTC. Translating it yields CSARGTSMTDEQFF. This rearrangement joins TRBV20-1 to TRBJ2-1, with TRBD2 matching over 8 bases. This CDR3 contains 14 residues. The J segment lost 8 bases and the V segment lost 1 base, leaving 7 bases of the junction unmatched. CDR1 and CDR2 from the germline V gene are DFQATT and SNEGSKA (reference sequence).

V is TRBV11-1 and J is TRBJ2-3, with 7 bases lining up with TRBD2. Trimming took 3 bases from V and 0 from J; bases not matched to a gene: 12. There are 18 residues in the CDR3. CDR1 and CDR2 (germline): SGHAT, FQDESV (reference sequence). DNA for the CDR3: TGTGCCAGCAGCTTGGGTACGACTAGCTGGGCTAGCACAGATACGCAGTATTTT. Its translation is CASSLGTTSWASTDTQYF.

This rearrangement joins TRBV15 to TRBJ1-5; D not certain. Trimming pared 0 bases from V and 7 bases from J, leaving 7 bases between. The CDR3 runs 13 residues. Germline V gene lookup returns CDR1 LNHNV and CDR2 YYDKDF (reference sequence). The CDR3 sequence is CATSRDRRQPQHF. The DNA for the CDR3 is TGTGCCACCAGCAGAGACAGGCGGCAGCCCCAGCATTTT.

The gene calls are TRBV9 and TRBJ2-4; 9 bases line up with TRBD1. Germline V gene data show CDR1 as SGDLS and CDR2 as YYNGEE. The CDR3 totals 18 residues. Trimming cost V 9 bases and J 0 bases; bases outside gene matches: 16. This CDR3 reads CANSRGQGKRGAKNIQYF. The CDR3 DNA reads TGTGCCAACAGTCGTGGACAGGGGAAACGCGGAGCCAAAAACATTCAGTACTTC. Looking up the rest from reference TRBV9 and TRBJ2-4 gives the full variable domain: DSGVTQTPKHLITATGQRVTLRCSPRSGDLSVYWYQQSLDQGLQFLIQYYNGEERAKGNILERFSAQQFPDLHSELNLSSLELGDSALYFCANSRGQGKRGAKNIQYFGAGTRLSVL.

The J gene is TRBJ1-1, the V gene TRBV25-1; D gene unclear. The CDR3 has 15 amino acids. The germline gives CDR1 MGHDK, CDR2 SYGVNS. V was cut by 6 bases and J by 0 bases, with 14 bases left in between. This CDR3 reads CASSGGHLMNTEAFF. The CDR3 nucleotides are TGTGCCAGCAGCGGCGGGCACCTCATGAACACTGAAGCTTTCTTT.

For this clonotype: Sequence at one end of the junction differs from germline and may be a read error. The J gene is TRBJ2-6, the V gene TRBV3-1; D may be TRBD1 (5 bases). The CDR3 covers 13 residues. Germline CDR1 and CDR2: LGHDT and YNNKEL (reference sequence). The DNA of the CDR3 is TGTGCCAGCGGAGACTCTGGGGCCGACGTCCTGACTTTC. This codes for CASGDSGADVLTF.

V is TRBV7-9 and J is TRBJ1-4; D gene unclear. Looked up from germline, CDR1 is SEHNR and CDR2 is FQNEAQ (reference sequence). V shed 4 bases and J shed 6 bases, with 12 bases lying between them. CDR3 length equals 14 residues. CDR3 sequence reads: CASSSRQIDEKLFF. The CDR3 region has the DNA TGTGCCAGCAGCTCCCGGCAGATCGATGAAAAACTGTTTTTT.